This T cell receptor (beta chain) was recorded in a study of shared clonotypes between healthy human individuals. Study-wide results and caveats: Rarefaction showed sorted-subset sequencing was incomplete despite large depth.

Worth noting for this clone: Antigen specificity is unknown.

Sequencing was performed with immunoSEQ multiplex PCR; in TCRdb, only in-frame clones are kept and a portion is missing. The sample includes approximately 100,000 clones, about 70% seen only once; the top ten take roughly a quarter. Germline CDR1 reads LGHNA; CDR2 reads YNFKEQ. This CDR3 is 18 amino acids long. V shed 0 bases and J shed 4 bases, with 16 bases lying between them. This chain joins TRBV4-2 and TRBJ2-6; perhaps TRBD2 as D (5 bases). The receptor was isolated from a woman in her 30s in good health. Material for sequencing was memory CD8+ T cells sorted from blood. Specified subset: CD45RO+ cells pooled with CCR7-negative TemRA cells. For the CDR3, the DNA is TGTGCCAGCAGCCAAGAGGCCCTGGGAGCCCCCGGGGCCAACGTCCTGACTTTC. It specifies CASSQEALGAPGANVLTF.